A selection of T cell receptor beta chains follows, all from one sample in a study of T cell repertoires in ileal Crohn's disease. Libraries were prepared by immunoSEQ multiplex PCR; TCRdb keeps only in-frame clonotypes and omits some of them. The profile shows some 13,000 clones, just under 80% of them singletons. The source material was ileal tissue. These receptor sequences come from an adult with Crohn's disease. CDR3s include the opening cysteine and the closing phenylalanine or tryptophan. D genes are given only for firm matches. Rows may omit the clone size; those that give it use once, few, many or a size class.

cdr3_length	v_call	clone_size	d_call	j_call	cdr3_aa	cdr3_nt
16	TRBV5-1	NA	TRBD2	TRBJ2-7	CASSLAPGLDTYEQYF	TGCGCCAGCAGCTTGGCTCCTGGACTAGATACCTACGAGCAGTACTTC
17	TRBV5-1	NA	TRBD2	TRBJ2-5	CASSLGLAGVDQETQYF	TGCGCCAGCAGCCTGGGACTAGCGGGAGTGGATCAAGAGACCCAGTACTTC
14	TRBV13	few	NA	TRBJ2-3	CASSMSAYADTQYF	TGTGCCAGCAGCATGAGCGCTTATGCAGATACGCAGTATTTT
12	TRBV5-1	NA	NA	TRBJ2-5	CASSSGTETQYF	TGCGCCAGCAGCTCAGGCACAGAGACCCAGTACTTC
12	TRBV29-1	NA	NA	TRBJ2-5	CSIDKGGETQYF	TGCAGCATTGACAAGGGAGGTGAGACCCAGTACTTC
13	TRBV30	NA	TRBD1	TRBJ2-7	CAWSGQGLYEQYF	TGTGCCTGGAGTGGACAGGGTTTATACGAGCAGTACTTC
12	TRBV29-1	once	TRBD1	TRBJ1-1	CSVAGGGTEAFF	TGCAGCGTTGCAGGGGGAGGCACTGAAGCTTTCTTT
14	TRBV11-2	NA	NA	TRBJ2-2	CASSLVPSSGELFF	TGTGCCAGCAGCTTAGTTCCCAGTTCCGGGGAGCTGTTTTTT
15	TRBV5-1	NA	NA	TRBJ2-2	CASRGAAVNTGELFF	TGCGCCAGCAGGGGGGCTGCCGTGAACACCGGGGAGCTGTTTTTT
12	TRBV19	NA	NA	TRBJ1-1	CASRDGGAEAFF	TGTGCCAGTAGGGACGGAGGGGCTGAAGCTTTCTTT
16	TRBV6-6	NA	NA	TRBJ1-5	CASSYGSGVHNQPQHF	TGTGCCAGCAGTTACGGGTCGGGGGTCCATAATCAGCCCCAGCATTTT
16	TRBV2	NA	TRBD2	TRBJ2-3	CASSRGLAGLTDTQYF	TGTGCCAGCAGTCGGGGACTAGCGGGACTTACAGATACGCAGTATTTT
15	TRBV10-3	large	NA	TRBJ1-1	CAIRPQQDPNTEAFF	TGTGCCATCAGACCTCAACAGGACCCGAACACTGAAGCTTTCTTT
14	TRBV5-1	NA	TRBD1	TRBJ1-1	CASRPGGGNTEAFF	TGCGCCAGCCGACCAGGGGGCGGGAACACTGAAGCTTTCTTT
16	TRBV6-4	NA	NA	TRBJ2-6	CASSGDSFGGANVLTF	TGTGCCAGCAGTGGGGACTCCTTCGGTGGGGCCAACGTCCTGACTTTC